The 21 T cell receptor beta chains reported below all come from one sample, sequenced in a study of OX40 agonist ivuxolimab in advanced cancers. Clones were sequenced by immunoSEQ multiplex PCR, and TCRdb holds only the in-frame ones, with some missing. The sample holds around 67,000 clones; approximately 81% are singletons and the top ten take 7.5% to 9%. The specimen comprised CD4+ or CD8+ T cells sorted from blood, sampled in a trial of the OX40 agonist ivuxolimab. Receptors were obtained from an adult with an advanced solid tumor such as melanoma, head and neck, liver or kidney cancer.

The genes are TRBV5-6 and TRBJ1-1; 8 bases line up with TRBD1. The length of the CDR3 is 15 residues. J gave up 3 bases and V 6 bases, and 10 bases lay outside the gene matches. The germline V gene has CDR1 SGHDT and CDR2 YYEEEE. DNA of the CDR3: TGTGCCAGCACTTCAGGGGGCGCTTGGGACACTGAAGCTTTCTTT. Its protein product is CASTSGGAWDTEAFF. The full variable domain, with the rest looked up from reference TRBV5-6 and TRBJ1-1, is DAGVTQSPTHLIKTRGQQVTLRCSPKSGHDTVSWYQQALGQGPQFIFQYYEEEERQRGNFPDRFSGHQFPNYSSELNVNALLLGDSALYLCASTSGGAWDTEAFFGQGTRLTVV.

The chain recombines TRBV11-2 with TRBJ2-5, with 14 positions matching TRBD2. The CDR3 runs 18 residues. V lost 5 bases, J lost 0 bases, and 8 bases stayed unmatched. CDR1 is SGHAT, CDR2 FQNNGV, per germline. The CDR3 DNA sequence: TGTGCCAGCAGCCTCGTGGGACTAGCGGGAGCGTACCAAGAGACCCAGTACTTC. Amino acids: CASSLVGLAGAYQETQYF.

The CDR3 DNA reads as TGTGCCAGCAGCAATTTGAAAGCTTTCTTT. Translated, it gives CASSNLKAFF. This sequence joins TRBV21-1 and TRBJ1-1. TRBV21-1 is a recognized pseudogene. CDR3 length equals 10 residues.

The chain combines TRBV7-6 with TRBJ1-1; possibly TRBD1 for D (5 bases). This CDR3 comprises 17 residues. The V gene lost 3 bases and the J gene lost 1 base, with 18 bases spanning the gap. Germline V gene sequence: CDR1 SGHVS, CDR2 FNYEAQ. The CDR3: CASSLNWWERGNTEAFF. CDR3 DNA: TGTGCCAGCAGCTTGAATTGGTGGGAGAGGGGGAACACTGAAGCTTTCTTT.

The CDR3, as DNA: TGTGCCAGCAGTCCCGGGACAGGGGGCCCAGATACGCAGTATTTT. Translation: CASSPGTGGPDTQYF. This sequence joins TRBV4-2 and TRBJ2-3; 12 nucleotides align to TRBD1. CDR1 is LGHNA and CDR2 is YNFKEQ in the germline V gene. This CDR3 is built from 15 residues. J was trimmed by 4 bases and V by 6 bases; bases with no gene match: 5.

By share of the sample, this clone is medium-sized. V usage is TRBV10-3 and J usage is TRBJ2-7; D unclear. Germline assignment: CDR1 ENHRY and CDR2 SYGVKD. The CDR3 is 14 amino acids. The V end was cut by 2 bases, the J end by 5 bases, with 13 bases between. The CDR3 sequence: CAISEPWIAHEQYF. DNA of the CDR3: TGTGCCATCAGTGAGCCTTGGATTGCCCACGAGCAGTACTTC.

The rearrangement links TRBV7-2 to TRBJ2-3; D could derive from TRBD1 or TRBD2 (6 bases each). Per germline, CDR1 SGHTA and CDR2 FQGNSA. The V gene lost 0 bases and the J gene lost 14 bases, with 15 bases spanning the gap. CDR3 length: 13 amino acids. The DNA for the CDR3 is TGTGCCAGCAGCTTAGCGCAAGGGGGGAAAAGGTATTTT. Translating it yields CASSLAQGGKRYF.

The sample holds a few counts of this clone. The V gene is TRBV5-4, the J gene TRBJ2-5; 8 nucleotides agree with TRBD1. V dropped 3 bases and J dropped 5; count of bases not matched to a gene: 6. From germline, CDR1 is SGHNT and CDR2 YYREEE (reference sequence). The CDR3 totals 14 residues. The CDR3 loop is CASSSQGARETQYF. The CDR3, as DNA: TGTGCCAGCAGCTCGCAGGGGGCCAGGGAGACCCAGTACTTC. The entire variable domain, with the rest obtained from reference TRBV5-4 and TRBJ2-5, is as follows: ETGVTQSPTHLIKTRGQQVTLRCSSQSGHNTVSWYQQALGQGPQFIFQYYREEENGRGNFPPRFSGLQFPNYSSELNVNALELDDSALYLCASSSQGARETQYFGPGTRLLVL.

The chain joins TRBV5-8 to TRBJ2-2; 7 bases align to TRBD1. The CDR3 is 15 amino acids. V was pared by 2 bases and J by 2 bases, with 3 bases of the junction left unmatched. Germline values: CDR1 SGHTS, CDR2 YDEGEE. The CDR3 protein is CASSFRDRNTGELFF. CDR3 DNA sequence: TGTGCCAGCAGCTTCCGGGACAGAAACACCGGGGAGCTGTTTTTT.

This chain uses TRBV25-1 with TRBJ1-3; D call uncertain. V lost 4 bases and J 3 bases, leaving 10 bases between the germline ends. Germline lookup yields CDR1 MGHDK and CDR2 SYGVNS. The CDR3 runs 14 residues. The CDR3: CASSAIGSGNTIYF. The CDR3 nucleotides are TGTGCCAGCAGTGCAATAGGGAGTGGAAACACCATATATTTT.

This chain joins TRBV9 and TRBJ1-2; the D is unclear. Trimming removed 0 bases at V and 4 bases at J, with 10 bases between. The germline gives CDR1 SGDLS, CDR2 YYNGEE. The CDR3 covers 14 residues. CDR3 amino acids: CASSVVPSSYGYTF. The CDR3 DNA follows: TGTGCCAGCAGCGTAGTTCCGTCCTCCTATGGCTACACCTTC.

About this clone: Other DNA variants within this sample encode the same CDR3. The V gene is TRBV7-2, the J gene TRBJ2-5; D uncertain. V shed 2 bases and J shed 2 bases, with 9 bases lying between them. Looked up from germline, CDR1 is SGHTA and CDR2 is FQGNSA. The CDR3 is 14 amino acids. CDR3 in DNA: TGTGCCAGCAGCTTATCTGGTATTCAAGAGACCCAGTACTTC. The encoded protein is CASSLSGIQETQYF.

V gene TRBV14 combines with J gene TRBJ2-2, with unresolved D. Trimming left V 0 bases short and J 2 bases short, with 13 bases between. CDR1 and CDR2 from the germline V gene are SGHDN and FVKESK. The CDR3 extends over 17 amino acids. This chain's CDR3 is CASSQDLGFVNTGELFF. The DNA for the CDR3 is TGTGCCAGCAGCCAAGATCTTGGATTCGTAAACACCGGGGAGCTGTTTTTT.

The chain combines TRBV11-2 with TRBJ2-7, with 11 bases identical to TRBD2. The CDR3 consists of 14 residues. Germline CDR1 SGHAT, CDR2 FQNNGV. Trimming took 11 bases from V and 7 from J; bases not matched to a gene: 13. The CDR3 loop is CASAPTSGSLEQYF. The CDR3 bases are TGTGCCTCCGCCCCCACTAGCGGGAGTCTGGAGCAGTACTTC.

The chain combines TRBV5-6 with TRBJ2-3; no clear D gene. This CDR3 region has 13 residues. Germline V lookup: CDR1 SGHDT, CDR2 YYEEEE. Trimming removed 1 base from V and 6 bases from J, with 9 bases in between. CDR3 sequence (DNA): TGTGCCAGCAGCTTGTCGTGGTCGGATACGCAGTATTTT. Amino acid sequence: CASSLSWSDTQYF.

The rearrangement joins TRBV5-4 to TRBJ1-2; a weak D match, TRBD1 (5 bases). The CDR3 covers 12 residues. Deletions cut 4 bases from V and 4 bases from J, with 8 bases between. From germline, CDR1 is SGHNT and CDR2 YYREEE (reference sequence). The CDR3 sequence is CASSDRVYGYTF. CDR3 coding DNA: TGTGCCAGCAGCGACAGAGTCTATGGCTACACCTTC.

V gene TRBV5-4 combines with J gene TRBJ2-4, with unresolved D. The CDR3 runs to 13 residues. Trimming cost V 1 base and J 8 bases, with 10 bases left between them. Germline CDR1 is SGHNT and CDR2 is YYREEE (reference sequence). The CDR3 loop reads CASSLQAADIQYF. The DNA for the CDR3 is TGTGCCAGCAGCTTGCAGGCGGCGGACATTCAGTACTTC.

The chain uses TRBV6-1 and TRBJ1-5; possibly TRBD1 for D (5 bases). V shed 9 bases and J shed 4 bases, with 16 bases lying between them. The CDR3 is 14 amino acids. Germline values: CDR1 MNHNS, CDR2 SASEGT. In DNA form, the CDR3 reads TGTGCCAGTCTGACGACAGCGGAGAATCAGCCCCAGCATTTT. Protein product: CASLTTAENQPQHF.

The chain recombines TRBV27 with TRBJ2-1, with D possibly matching TRBD1 (6 bases). The V end lost 3 bases, the J end lost 5 bases, and 17 bases lay between the germline ends. CDR3 length: 16 residues. CDR1 and CDR2 (germline): MNHEY, SMNVEV (reference sequence). The CDR3 spells CASSLTLGARNNEQFF. In DNA, the CDR3 is TGTGCCAGCAGTTTGACCCTGGGGGCAAGGAACAATGAGCAGTTCTTC.

V is TRBV27 and J is TRBJ1-3; TRBD1 might be the D (5 bases). The CDR3 runs to 17 residues. CDR1 and CDR2 from the germline V gene are MNHEY and SMNVEV (reference sequence). The ends were cut back, 4 bases at V and 4 bases at J, with 20 bases in the middle. The CDR3 nucleotides are TGTGCCAGCAGTTCCGGCCAGGGCAATCCTAGAGGAAACACCATATATTTT. It codes for CASSSGQGNPRGNTIYF.

This rearrangement joins TRBV5-1 to TRBJ2-3; the match to TRBD1 covers 7 bases. CDR1 SGHRS and CDR2 YFSETQ come from the germline V gene. This CDR3 contains 13 residues. V gave up 5 bases and J gave up 5 bases; unmatched junction bases: 5. CDR3 sequence reads: CASRYTGEDTQYF. DNA for the CDR3: TGCGCCAGCAGGTATACAGGGGAAGATACGCAGTATTTT.